Shown below are 27 T cell receptor beta chains from a single sample sequenced in a study of blood T cells in healthy people across ages. Primers used in a second PCR of roughly 7 to 12 cycles were a sample-barcoded 5' primer and a J-beta primer mix. From the 5' RACE reads, TCRdb called clonotypes with MiXCR, one entry per CDR3 protein. The sample lists about 1.1 million distinct CDR3 sequences, 35% to 45% seen once, with around 13% in the top ten. The sample taken for sequencing was blood. The source of these receptors is a man between 18 and 35 years old in good health.

This clonotype was counted between two and nine times. This rearrangement joins TRBV29-1 to TRBJ1-5, with unresolved D. The germline gives CDR1 SQVTM, CDR2 ANQGSEA. The V end was cut by 7 bases, the J end by 4 bases, with 11 bases between. The CDR3 consists of 12 residues. The DNA for the CDR3 is TGCAGCGCTAAGGGTCCTAATCAGCCCCAGCATTTT. It specifies CSAKGPNQPQHF.

The J gene is TRBJ1-6, the V gene TRBV4-1; a weak D match, TRBD1 (6 bases). CDR1 MGHRA and CDR2 YSYEKL come from the germline V gene. This CDR3 has 15 residues. The germline V and J ends were trimmed by 0 bases and 6 bases, with 9 bases remaining between them. In DNA form, the CDR3 reads TGCGCCAGCAGCCAAGAAGGGGGAATTAATTCACCCCTCCACTTT. Translated, it gives CASSQEGGINSPLHF.

This clonotype occurred a few times. This rearrangement joins TRBV4-2 to TRBJ1-1; possibly TRBD1 for D (6 bases). Germline V lookup: CDR1 LGHNA, CDR2 YNFKEQ. V was shortened by 6 bases and J by 8 bases, with 19 bases between the two germline ends. The CDR3 is 14 amino acids. Here the CDR3 reads CASRQHVEGGEAFF. CDR3 DNA sequence: TGTGCCAGCAGGCAGCACGTAGAGGGGGGGGAAGCTTTCTTT.

The chain has TRBV6-1 and TRBJ1-2, with 7 bases aligning to TRBD1. The J segment lost 4 bases and the V segment lost 5 bases, leaving 13 bases of the junction unmatched. CDR1 is MNHNS and CDR2 is SASEGT in the germline V gene. The CDR3 is 16 residues long. The CDR3 nucleotides read TGTGCCAGCAGTCCCGAAGGGGGCCAGCTGAGCTATGGCTACACCTTC. Translation: CASSPEGGQLSYGYTF.

The chain is built from TRBV20-1 and TRBJ1-5, with D possibly being TRBD1 (5 bases). This CDR3 has 15 residues. Germline V gene sequence: CDR1 DFQATT, CDR2 SNEGSKA (reference sequence). With 1 base removed from V and 2 bases from J, the gap between germline ends came to 12 bases. The DNA for the CDR3 is TGCAGTGCTAGAGGCATGGGGGGAGGCAATCAGCCCCAGCATTTT. This sequence encodes CSARGMGGGNQPQHF.

This clonotype was seen only a few times. The chain employs TRBV7-6 and TRBJ2-3, with TRBD2 identical over 8 bases. V lost 0 bases to trimming and J lost 0 bases; unmatched junction nucleotides: 11. CDR3 size: 19 residues. Germline V gene data show CDR1 as SGHVS and CDR2 as FNYEAQ. The CDR3 sequence: CASSLASVAGYTSTDTQYF. CDR3 DNA: TGTGCCAGCAGCTTAGCGTCGGTAGCGGGGTATACTAGCACAGATACGCAGTATTTT.

The genes are TRBV6-2 or TRBV6-3 and TRBJ1-4, with TRBD1 identical over 9 bases. The CDR3 totals 15 residues. After removal of 6 bases from V and 8 bases from J, the junction contained 10 bases not matched to a gene. Per the germline V gene, CDR1 is MNHEY and CDR2 is SVGEGT. The CDR3 DNA is TGTGCCAGCAGCGCCGCGGGACAGGGTACAGAAAAACTGTTTTTT. Residues: CASSAAGQGTEKLFF.

The V and J genes are TRBV27 and TRBJ2-3; TRBD2 matches 12 bases. Trimming took 2 bases from V and 4 from J; bases not matched to a gene: 7. Germline loops: CDR1 MNHEY, CDR2 SMNVEV (reference sequence). The CDR3 runs 17 residues. CDR3 sequence: CASSLEASGGASDTQYF. The CDR3 region has the DNA TGTGCCAGCAGTTTAGAGGCTAGCGGGGGGGCATCAGATACGCAGTATTTT.

The chain uses TRBV29-1 and TRBJ2-2; D is undetermined. Trimming took off 3 bases at V and 1 base at J, with 6 bases between the two ends. The CDR3 covers 13 residues. Germline loops: CDR1 SQVTM, CDR2 ANQGSEA. The CDR3 loop is CSVDRQNTGELFF. For the CDR3, the DNA is TGCAGCGTTGACAGGCAGAACACCGGGGAGCTGTTTTTT.

This chain links TRBV6-2 or TRBV6-3 with TRBJ1-2; D not resolved. Germline V CDR1 and CDR2: MNHEY, SVGEGT. V was pared by 7 bases and J by 8 bases, with 14 bases between. This CDR3 is built from 12 residues. The CDR3 nucleotides are TGTGCCAGCAAGCGGCAGGAGGGAGGCTACACCTTC. Translated, it gives CASKRQEGGYTF.

This clonotype was counted many times. The chain combines TRBV4-2 with TRBJ2-4; D gene uncertain. The CDR3 totals 16 residues. V gave up 4 bases and J gave up 0 bases, with 13 bases separating them. The germline gives CDR1 LGHNA, CDR2 YNFKEQ. The CDR3 sequence is CASSLLRSKAKNIQYF. The CDR3 DNA reads as TGTGCCAGCAGCCTCCTGAGGAGTAAAGCCAAAAACATTCAGTACTTC.

This clonotype was seen ten or more times. The V call is TRBV7-2, the J call TRBJ2-7, with a tentative D call TRBD2 (5 bases). Trimming pared 2 bases from V and 6 bases from J, leaving 8 bases between. CDR3 length: 12 amino acids. The germline V gene has CDR1 SGHTA and CDR2 FQGNSA. CDR3 bases: TGTGCCAGCAGCTTATCGGGGAGCGAGCAGTACTTC. It specifies CASSLSGSEQYF.

The rearrangement uses TRBV6-2 or TRBV6-3 and TRBJ2-7, with 7 bases lining up with TRBD1. Germline CDR1 MNHEY, CDR2 SVGEGT. The CDR3 runs 15 residues. With V trimmed by 2 bases and J by 0 bases, 4 bases remained unmatched. Here the CDR3 DNA reads TGTGCCAGCAGTTACGACAGGGAGAGCTCCTACGAGCAGTACTTC. This translates into CASSYDRESSYEQYF.

This clonotype was detected ten times or more. The chain is built from TRBV27 and TRBJ1-2; 7 bases fit TRBD1. CDR1 is MNHEY and CDR2 is SMNVEV in the germline V gene (reference sequence). This CDR3 is 12 amino acids long. V shed 4 bases and J 8 bases; nucleotides not matched to a gene: 4. Here the CDR3 DNA reads TGTGCCAGCAGTTCCAGGGGGGGCGGCTACACCTTC. Residues: CASSSRGGGYTF.

The chain has TRBV6-1 and TRBJ2-1, with D maybe TRBD1 (6 bases). The length of the CDR3 is 13 residues. The germline V gene has CDR1 MNHNS and CDR2 SASEGT. Trimming shortened V by 7 bases and J by 6 bases, and 13 bases separated the two germline ends. CDR3 in DNA: TGTGCCAGCACCCTACAGGGTATCAATGAGCAGTTCTTC. Amino acids: CASTLQGINEQFF.

This clonotype turned up a few times. This chain joins TRBV5-1 and TRBJ1-1, with D possibly being TRBD1 (5 bases). V was trimmed by 5 bases and J by 1 base, leaving 12 bases between them. Germline CDR1 and CDR2: SGHRS and YFSETQ. CDR3 length: 14 amino acids. The CDR3 DNA sequence: TGCGCCAGCAGGGTAGACAGAACGAACACTGAAGCTTTCTTT. Translated, it gives CASRVDRTNTEAFF.

The chain links TRBV2 to TRBJ2-3; D is unclear. The V end was cut by 2 bases, the J end by 0 bases, with 12 bases between. The CDR3 is 16 amino acids. Germline lookup yields CDR1 SNHLY and CDR2 FYNNEI. The CDR3 spells CASSERVAVSTDTQYF. The CDR3 DNA sequence: TGTGCCAGCAGTGAAAGGGTGGCCGTTAGCACAGATACGCAGTATTTT.

The sample holds a few counts of this clonotype. This rearrangement joins TRBV5-1 to TRBJ1-1, with 8 nucleotides matching TRBD1. J was trimmed by 5 bases and V by 4 bases; bases with no gene match: 13. The germline V gene encodes CDR1 SGHRS and CDR2 YFSETQ. The CDR3 runs to 16 residues. The CDR3 DNA sequence: TGCGCCAGCAGCCCTACCGGTGGACAGGGTGGTACTGAAGCTTTCTTT. It translates to CASSPTGGQGGTEAFF. The variable domain in full, with the rest retrieved from reference TRBV5-1 and TRBJ1-1, is KAGVTQTPRYLIKTRGQQVTLSCSPISGHRSVSWYQQTPGQGLQFLFEYFSETQRNKGNFPGRFSGRQFSNSRSEMNVSTLELGDSALYLCASSPTGGQGGTEAFFGQGTRLTVV.

This clonotype was recorded a few times. V usage is TRBV12-3 or TRBV12-4 and J usage is TRBJ2-2, with D perhaps given as TRBD1 or TRBD2 (5 bases each). V lost 5 bases and J 1 base, leaving 8 bases between the germline ends. The CDR3 sequence is 14 residues long. The CDR3 DNA reads TGTGCCAGCAGTGAGGGACGGAACACCGGGGAGCTGTTTTTT. Protein: CASSEGRNTGELFF.

The J gene is TRBJ2-1, the V gene TRBV5-1; TRBD2 aligns across 13 bases. CDR1 and CDR2 from the germline V gene are SGHRS and YFSETQ. V trimming: 0 bases; J trimming: 8 bases; junction bases outside the gene matches: 5. CDR3 length equals 16 residues. CDR3 sequence: CASSLDTSGGAHEQFF. CDR3 DNA: TGCGCCAGCAGCTTGGATACTAGCGGGGGGGCACATGAGCAGTTCTTC.

This clonotype was counted between two and nine times. The CDR3 DNA follows: TGTGCCAGCAGTTTATGGGCAGAAATAGCCAAAAACATTCAGTACTTC. Translated, it gives CASSLWAEIAKNIQYF. The chain combines TRBV12-3 or TRBV12-4 with TRBJ2-4; D gene ambiguous. Trimming took off 2 bases at V and 0 bases at J, with 11 bases between the two ends. The CDR3 consists of 16 residues.

The gene calls are TRBV12-3 or TRBV12-4 and TRBJ2-1; 11 positions agree with TRBD2. The ends lost 7 bases at V and 8 bases at J; junction bases unmatched: 10. The CDR3 consists of 15 residues. The CDR3 DNA sequence: TGTGCCAGCACCCCTGGCCTAGCGGGGGGTTATGAGCAGTTCTTC. It translates to CASTPGLAGGYEQFF.

The table lists this clonotype with a count of one. The rearrangement uses TRBV9 and TRBJ2-3, with TRBD2 matching 9 bases. The germline V gene encodes CDR1 SGDLS and CDR2 YYNGEE. V dropped 4 bases and J dropped 9; count of bases not matched to a gene: 9. The CDR3 covers 14 residues. The CDR3 sequence: CASSPAGGHETQYF. CDR3 coding DNA: TGTGCCAGCAGCCCAGCGGGGGGCCATGAGACGCAGTATTTT.

On this clonotype itself: The CDR3 carries no conserved terminal phenylalanine or tryptophan, so it likely arises from a read error. The rearrangement joins TRBV6-6 to TRBJ1-6; 9 bases match TRBD1. Per the germline V gene, CDR1 is MNHNY and CDR2 is SVGAGI (reference sequence). The CDR3 runs 14 residues. J gave up 10 bases and V 5 bases, and 6 bases lay outside the gene matches. CDR3 coding DNA: TGTGCCAGCAGTACGGGACAGGGCGAATCACCCCTCCACGTT. It specifies CASSTGQGESPLHV.

The sample holds many counts of this clonotype. This chain joins TRBV4-2 and TRBJ2-1; 11 nucleotides align to TRBD2. V lost 1 base, J lost 3 bases, and 2 bases stayed unmatched. The length of the CDR3 is 16 residues. Germline V gives CDR1 LGHNA, CDR2 YNFKEQ. The CDR3 DNA reads as TGTGCCAGCAGCCAAGTACTAGCGGGGGACTACAATGAGCAGTTCTTC. Amino acid sequence: CASSQVLAGDYNEQFF.

The chain is built from TRBV20-1 and TRBJ2-3; D is unresolved. The CDR3 runs to 11 residues. Germline CDR1 is DFQATT and CDR2 is SNEGSKA (reference sequence). The V end lost 6 bases, the J end lost 4 bases, and 8 bases lay between the germline ends. The DNA of the CDR3 is TGCAGTGCCCCCTACTCAGATACGCAGTATTTT. It translates to CSAPYSDTQYF.

This chain connects TRBV5-1 to TRBJ2-3; D is tentatively TRBD1 or TRBD2 (5 bases each). The CDR3 is made up of 15 amino acids. V dropped 0 bases and J dropped 2 bases, with 10 bases sitting between them. Germline lookup yields CDR1 SGHRS and CDR2 YFSETQ. The CDR3 region is CASSLARGPTDTQYF. CDR3 in DNA: TGCGCCAGCAGCTTGGCCCGGGGACCCACAGATACGCAGTATTTT.